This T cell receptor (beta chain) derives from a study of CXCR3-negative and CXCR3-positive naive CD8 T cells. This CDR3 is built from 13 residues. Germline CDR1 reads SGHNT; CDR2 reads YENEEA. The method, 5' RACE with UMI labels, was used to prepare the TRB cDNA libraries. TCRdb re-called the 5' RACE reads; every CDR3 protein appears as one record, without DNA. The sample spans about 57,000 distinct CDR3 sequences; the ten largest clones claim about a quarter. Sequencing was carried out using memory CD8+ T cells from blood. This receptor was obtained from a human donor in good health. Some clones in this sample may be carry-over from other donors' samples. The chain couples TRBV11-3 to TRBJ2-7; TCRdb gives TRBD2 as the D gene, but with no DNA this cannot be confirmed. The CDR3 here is CASSFAGGDEQYF.